This is a list of T cell receptor beta chains from one sample in a study of T-cell memory formation after mild COVID-19. TCRdb reprocessed the 5' RACE reads with MiXCR, giving one entry per CDR3 protein. The sample contains about 560,000 distinct CDR3 sequences, roughly 22% of which appear only once. The sequenced sample consisted of PBMCs or a T cell subset sorted from them (not recorded which). The source of these receptors is an adult woman who had mild COVID-19 (a few samples of this study predate the infection). Cell type and time point are not known. Each CDR3 is given with its conserved first and last residue.

CDR3: CASNPGTTGRTQYF; V: TRBV6-6; length: 14; J: TRBJ2-5
CDR3: CASSYRARNTEAFF; V: TRBV6-2/TRBV6-3; length: 14; J: TRBJ1-1
CDR3: CASSYSGQGYEQYF; V: TRBV6-5; length: 14; J: TRBJ2-7
CDR3: CASSSDRREQFF; V: TRBV5-4; length: 12; J: TRBJ2-1
CDR3: CASSFHLTSGSSYNEQFF; V: TRBV7-9; length: 18; J: TRBJ2-1
CDR3: CASSAAASPEQFF; V: TRBV4-2; length: 13; J: TRBJ2-1
CDR3: CASSFTGNRNNEQFF; V: TRBV11-2; length: 15; J: TRBJ2-1
CDR3: CASRVTNEQFF; V: TRBV13; length: 11; J: TRBJ2-1
CDR3: CASSLASLAGSQETQYF; V: TRBV5-1; length: 17; J: TRBJ2-5
CDR3: CATSIAGADNEQFF; V: TRBV24-1; length: 14; J: TRBJ2-1
CDR3: CATSREGQRGETQYF; V: TRBV15; length: 15; J: TRBJ2-5
CDR3: CASSLELTSTDTQYF; V: TRBV7-2; length: 15; J: TRBJ2-3
CDR3: CASSFFMVGGDEQFF; V: TRBV11-2; length: 15; J: TRBJ2-1
CDR3: CASSSPTTEQFF; V: TRBV7-9; length: 12; J: TRBJ2-1
CDR3: CASSLSRTSGGPDSYEQYF; V: TRBV5-1; length: 19; J: TRBJ2-7
CDR3: CASSSRAGGQGNTF; V: TRBV27; length: 14; J: TRBJ1-2
CDR3: CATQGRLTDTQYF; V: TRBV24-1; length: 13; J: TRBJ2-3
CDR3: CASSLAAQNQNTEAFF; V: TRBV11-1; length: 16; J: TRBJ1-1
CDR3: CASSRDRLTDTQYF; V: TRBV12-3/TRBV12-4; length: 14; J: TRBJ2-3
CDR3: CASSLLGQDYGYTF; V: TRBV7-9; length: 14; J: TRBJ1-2
CDR3: CASSSLLAGGQYF; V: TRBV6-5; length: 13; J: TRBJ2-4
CDR3: CASSSGHVAGETQYF; V: TRBV11-2; length: 15; J: TRBJ2-5
CDR3: CASSPPWGQDYNEQFF; V: TRBV9; length: 16; J: TRBJ2-1
CDR3: CASSLIGPEQFF; V: TRBV5-1; length: 12; J: TRBJ2-1
CDR3: CASSLTTPYQYF; V: TRBV7-9; length: 12; J: TRBJ2-5
CDR3: CASRDRAPGSYEQYF; V: TRBV2; length: 15; J: TRBJ2-7
CDR3: CASSPPSLSGTDEQFF; V: TRBV18; length: 16; J: TRBJ2-1
CDR3: CASTRLAGKSEQYF; V: TRBV2; length: 14; J: TRBJ2-7
CDR3: CATSAAGDVTDTQYF; V: TRBV24-1; length: 15; J: TRBJ2-3
CDR3: CSAPDRSSYEQYF; V: TRBV20-1; length: 13; J: TRBJ2-7
CDR3: CASSSVRSSSYNEQFF; V: TRBV19; length: 16; J: TRBJ2-1
CDR3: CSARGKENSNYGYTF; V: TRBV29-1; length: 15; J: TRBJ1-2